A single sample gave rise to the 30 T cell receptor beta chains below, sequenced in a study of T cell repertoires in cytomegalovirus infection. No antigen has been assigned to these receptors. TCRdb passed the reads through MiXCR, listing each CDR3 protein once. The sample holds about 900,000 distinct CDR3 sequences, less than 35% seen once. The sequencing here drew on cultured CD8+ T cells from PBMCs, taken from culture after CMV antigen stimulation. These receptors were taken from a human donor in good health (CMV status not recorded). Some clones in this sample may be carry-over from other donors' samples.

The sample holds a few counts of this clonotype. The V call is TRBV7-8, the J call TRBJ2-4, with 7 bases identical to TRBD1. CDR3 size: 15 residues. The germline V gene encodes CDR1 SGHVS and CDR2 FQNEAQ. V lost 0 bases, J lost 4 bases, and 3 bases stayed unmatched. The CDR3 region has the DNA TGTGCCAGCAGCTTAGCGGGGGACAGAAAAAACATTCAGTACTTC. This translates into CASSLAGDRKNIQYF.

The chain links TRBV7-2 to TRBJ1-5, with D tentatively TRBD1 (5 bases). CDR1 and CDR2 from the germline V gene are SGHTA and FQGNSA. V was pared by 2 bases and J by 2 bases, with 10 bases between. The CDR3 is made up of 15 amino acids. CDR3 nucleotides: TGTGCCAGCAGCTTATTCCTGGGGGGCAATCAGCCCCAGCATTTT. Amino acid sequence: CASSLFLGGNQPQHF.

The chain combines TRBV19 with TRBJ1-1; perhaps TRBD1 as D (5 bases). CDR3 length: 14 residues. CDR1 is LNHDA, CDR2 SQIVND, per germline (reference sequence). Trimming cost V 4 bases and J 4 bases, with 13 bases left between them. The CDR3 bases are TGTGCCAGTAGTACGCAGGGAGGTGGCACTGAAGCTTTCTTT. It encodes CASSTQGGGTEAFF.

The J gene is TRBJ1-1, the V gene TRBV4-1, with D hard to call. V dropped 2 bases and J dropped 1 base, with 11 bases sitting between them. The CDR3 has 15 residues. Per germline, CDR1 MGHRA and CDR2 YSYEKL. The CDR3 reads CASSQTETENTEAFF. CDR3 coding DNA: TGCGCCAGCAGCCAAACCGAAACAGAGAACACTGAAGCTTTCTTT.

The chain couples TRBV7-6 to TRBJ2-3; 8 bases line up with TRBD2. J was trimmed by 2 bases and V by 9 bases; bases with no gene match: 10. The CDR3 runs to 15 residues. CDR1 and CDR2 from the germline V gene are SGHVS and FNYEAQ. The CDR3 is CASTGGPIATDTQYF. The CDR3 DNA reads TGTGCCAGTACGGGGGGGCCCATCGCCACAGATACGCAGTATTTT.

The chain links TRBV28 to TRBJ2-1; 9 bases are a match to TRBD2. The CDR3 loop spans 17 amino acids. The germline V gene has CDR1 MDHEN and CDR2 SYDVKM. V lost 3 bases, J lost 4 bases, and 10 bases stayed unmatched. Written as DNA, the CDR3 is TGTGCCAGCAGTTTCCGGTGGAGCGGGGGGCGTTACAATGAGCAGTTCTTC. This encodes CASSFRWSGGRYNEQFF. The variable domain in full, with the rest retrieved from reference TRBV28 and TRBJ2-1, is DVKVTQSSRYLVKRTGEKVFLECVQDMDHENMFWYRQDPGLGLRLIYFSYDVKMKEKGDIPEGYSVSREKKERFSLILESASTNQTSMYLCASSFRWSGGRYNEQFFGPGTRLTVL.

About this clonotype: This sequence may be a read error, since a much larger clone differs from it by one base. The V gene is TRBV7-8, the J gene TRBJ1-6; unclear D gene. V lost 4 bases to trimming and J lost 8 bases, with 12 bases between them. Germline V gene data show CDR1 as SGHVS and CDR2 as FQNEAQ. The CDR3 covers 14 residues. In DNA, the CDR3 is TGTGCCAGCAGCTCTGATTGGAACTATTCACCCCTCCACTTT. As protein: CASSSDWNYSPLHF.

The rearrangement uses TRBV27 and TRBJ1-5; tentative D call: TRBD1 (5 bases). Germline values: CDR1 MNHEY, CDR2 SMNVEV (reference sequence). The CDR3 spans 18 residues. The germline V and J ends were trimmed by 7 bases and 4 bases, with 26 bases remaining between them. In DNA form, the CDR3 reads TGTGCCAGCATTACTGACCCGGGGACGGCCAGCGCTAATCAGCCCCAGCATTTT. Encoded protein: CASITDPGTASANQPQHF.

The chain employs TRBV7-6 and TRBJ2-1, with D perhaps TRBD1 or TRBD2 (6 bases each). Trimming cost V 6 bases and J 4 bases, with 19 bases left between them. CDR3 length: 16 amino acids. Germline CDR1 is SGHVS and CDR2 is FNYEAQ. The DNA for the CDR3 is TGTGCCAGCAGGATTTCAGGGGTGGGGGGTTACAATGAGCAGTTCTTC. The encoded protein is CASRISGVGGYNEQFF.

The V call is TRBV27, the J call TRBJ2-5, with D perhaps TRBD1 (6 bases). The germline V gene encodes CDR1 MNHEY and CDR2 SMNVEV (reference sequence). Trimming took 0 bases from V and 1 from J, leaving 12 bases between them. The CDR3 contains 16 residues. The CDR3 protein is CASSLSWGQGQETQYF. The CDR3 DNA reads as TGTGCCAGCAGTTTATCGTGGGGGCAGGGCCAAGAGACCCAGTACTTC.

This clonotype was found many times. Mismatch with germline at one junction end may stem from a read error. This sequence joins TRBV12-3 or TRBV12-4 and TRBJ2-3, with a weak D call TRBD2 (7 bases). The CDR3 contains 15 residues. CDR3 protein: CASSLAGGLGDTQYF. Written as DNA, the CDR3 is TGTGCCAGCAGCTTAGCCGGGGGGCTGGGAGATACGCAGTATTTT.

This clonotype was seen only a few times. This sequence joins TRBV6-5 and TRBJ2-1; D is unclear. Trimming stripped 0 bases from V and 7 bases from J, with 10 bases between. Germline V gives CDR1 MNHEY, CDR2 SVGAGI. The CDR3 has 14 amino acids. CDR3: CASSYSSLGNEQFF. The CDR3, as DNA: TGTGCCAGCAGTTACTCCTCCCTGGGGAATGAGCAGTTCTTC.

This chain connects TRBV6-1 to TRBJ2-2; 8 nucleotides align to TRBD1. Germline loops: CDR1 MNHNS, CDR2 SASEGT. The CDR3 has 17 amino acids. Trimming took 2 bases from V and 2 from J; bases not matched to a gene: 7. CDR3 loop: CASSERTGTFNTGELFF. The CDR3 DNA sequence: TGTGCCAGCAGTGAAAGGACAGGGACTTTTAACACCGGGGAGCTGTTTTTT.

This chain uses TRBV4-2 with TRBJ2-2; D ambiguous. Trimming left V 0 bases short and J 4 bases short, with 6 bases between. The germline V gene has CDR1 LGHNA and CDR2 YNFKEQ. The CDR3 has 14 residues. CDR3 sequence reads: CASSQDLSTGELFF. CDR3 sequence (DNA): TGTGCCAGCAGCCAAGATCTTAGCACCGGGGAGCTGTTTTTT.

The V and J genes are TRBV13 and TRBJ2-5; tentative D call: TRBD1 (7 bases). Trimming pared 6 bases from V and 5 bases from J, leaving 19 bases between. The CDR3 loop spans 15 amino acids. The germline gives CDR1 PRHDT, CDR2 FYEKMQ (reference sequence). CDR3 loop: CASSSEGARGETQYF. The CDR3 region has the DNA TGTGCCAGCAGTTCAGAGGGGGCCCGGGGGGAGACCCAGTACTTC. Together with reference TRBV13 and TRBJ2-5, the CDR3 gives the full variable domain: AAGVIQSPRHLIKEKRETATLKCYPIPRHDTVYWYQQGPGQDPQFLISFYEKMQSDKGSIPDRFSAQQFSDYHSELNMSSLELGDSALYFCASSSEGARGETQYFGPGTRLLVL.

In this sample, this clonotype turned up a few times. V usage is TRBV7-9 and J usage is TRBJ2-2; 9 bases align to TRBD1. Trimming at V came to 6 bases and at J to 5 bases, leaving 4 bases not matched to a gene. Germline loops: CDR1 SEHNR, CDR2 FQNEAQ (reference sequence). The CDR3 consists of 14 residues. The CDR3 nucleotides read TGTGCCAGCAGGGGACAGGGTTATACCGGGGAGCTGTTTTTT. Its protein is CASRGQGYTGELFF.

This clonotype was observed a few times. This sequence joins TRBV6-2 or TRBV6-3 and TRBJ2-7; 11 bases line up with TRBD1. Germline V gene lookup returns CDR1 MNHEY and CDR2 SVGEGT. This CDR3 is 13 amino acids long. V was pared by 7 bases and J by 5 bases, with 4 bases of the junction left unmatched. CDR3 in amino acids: CASIRTGGNEQYF. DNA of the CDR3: TGTGCCAGCATCAGGACAGGGGGCAACGAGCAGTACTTC.

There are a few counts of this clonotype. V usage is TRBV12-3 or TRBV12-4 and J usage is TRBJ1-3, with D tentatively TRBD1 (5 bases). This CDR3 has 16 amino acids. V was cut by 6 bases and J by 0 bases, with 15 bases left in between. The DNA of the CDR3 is TGTGCCAGCAGGGAGTGGGGCAGATTCTCTGGAAACACCATATATTTT. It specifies CASREWGRFSGNTIYF.

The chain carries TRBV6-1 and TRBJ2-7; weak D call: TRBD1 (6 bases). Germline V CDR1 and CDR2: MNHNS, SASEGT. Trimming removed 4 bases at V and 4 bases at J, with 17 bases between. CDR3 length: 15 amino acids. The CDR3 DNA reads TGTGCCAGCAGTGTCGGGCAGGGACACCAATACGAGCAGTACGTC. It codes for CASSVGQGHQYEQYV.

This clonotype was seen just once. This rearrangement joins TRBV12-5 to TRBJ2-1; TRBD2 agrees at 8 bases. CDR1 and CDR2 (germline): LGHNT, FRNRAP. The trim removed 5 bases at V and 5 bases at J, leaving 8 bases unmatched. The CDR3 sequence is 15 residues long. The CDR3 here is CASGLSGGANNEQFF. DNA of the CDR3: TGTGCTAGTGGTCTCTCCGGGGGGGCAAACAATGAGCAGTTCTTC. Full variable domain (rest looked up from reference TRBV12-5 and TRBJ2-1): DARVTQTPRHKVTEMGQEVTMRCQPILGHNTVFWYRQTMMQGLELLAYFRNRAPLDDSGMPKDRFSAEMPDATLATLKIQPSEPRDSAVYFCASGLSGGANNEQFFGPGTRLTVL.

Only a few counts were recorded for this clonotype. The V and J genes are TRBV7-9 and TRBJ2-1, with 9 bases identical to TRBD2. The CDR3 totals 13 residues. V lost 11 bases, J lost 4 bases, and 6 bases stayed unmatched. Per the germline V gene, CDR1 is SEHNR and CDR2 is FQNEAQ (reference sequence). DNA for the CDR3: TGTGCCGGCGGAGCGGGGGGTTACAATGAGCAGTTCTTC. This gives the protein CAGGAGGYNEQFF.

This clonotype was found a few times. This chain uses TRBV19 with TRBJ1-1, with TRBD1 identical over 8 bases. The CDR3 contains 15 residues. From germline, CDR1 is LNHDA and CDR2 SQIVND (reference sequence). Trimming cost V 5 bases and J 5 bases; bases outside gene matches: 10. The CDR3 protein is CASSLNRGTRTEAFF. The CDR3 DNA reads TGTGCCAGTAGTCTGAACAGGGGGACGCGGACTGAAGCTTTCTTT.

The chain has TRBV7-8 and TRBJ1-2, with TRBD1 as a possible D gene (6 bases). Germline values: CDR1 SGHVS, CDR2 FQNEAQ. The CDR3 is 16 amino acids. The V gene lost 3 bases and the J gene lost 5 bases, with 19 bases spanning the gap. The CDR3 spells CASSFIREQGGYGYTF. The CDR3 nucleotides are TGTGCCAGCAGCTTTATTCGAGAACAGGGAGGTTATGGCTACACCTTC.

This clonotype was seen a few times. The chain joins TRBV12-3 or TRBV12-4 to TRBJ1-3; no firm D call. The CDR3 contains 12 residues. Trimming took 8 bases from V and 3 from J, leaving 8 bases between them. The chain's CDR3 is CASSELGNTIYF. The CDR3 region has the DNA TGTGCCAGCTCGGAACTTGGAAACACCATATATTTT.

DNA of the CDR3: TGTGCCAGCAAGAACCTAGCGGGGGGCACAGATACGCAGTATTTT. This gives the protein CASKNLAGGTDTQYF. The genes are TRBV27 and TRBJ2-3, with 10 nucleotides matching TRBD2. The CDR3 spans 15 residues. Germline V CDR1 and CDR2: MNHEY, SMNVEV (reference sequence). Trimming cost V 7 bases and J 1 base; bases outside gene matches: 5.

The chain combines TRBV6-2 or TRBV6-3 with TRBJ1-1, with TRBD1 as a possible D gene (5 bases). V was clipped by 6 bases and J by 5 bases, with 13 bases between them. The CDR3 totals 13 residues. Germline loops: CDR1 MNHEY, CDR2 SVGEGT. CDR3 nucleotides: TGTGCCAGCAGAAACCGAGGGGAGACTGAAGCTTTCTTT. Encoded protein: CASRNRGETEAFF.

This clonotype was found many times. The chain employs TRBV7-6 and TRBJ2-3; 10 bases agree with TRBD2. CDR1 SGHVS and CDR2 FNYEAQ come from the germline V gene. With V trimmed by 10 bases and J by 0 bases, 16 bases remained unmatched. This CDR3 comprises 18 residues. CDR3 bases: TGTGCCACCATACAGGGACTAGCGCACGCGTTTAGCACAGATACGCAGTATTTT. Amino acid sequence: CATIQGLAHAFSTDTQYF.

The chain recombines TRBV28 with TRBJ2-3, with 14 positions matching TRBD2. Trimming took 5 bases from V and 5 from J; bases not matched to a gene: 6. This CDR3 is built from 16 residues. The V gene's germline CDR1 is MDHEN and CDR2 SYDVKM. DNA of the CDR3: TGTGCCAGCAGTGAGGGACTAGCGGGGGCGGGAGATACGCAGTATTTT. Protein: CASSEGLAGAGDTQYF.

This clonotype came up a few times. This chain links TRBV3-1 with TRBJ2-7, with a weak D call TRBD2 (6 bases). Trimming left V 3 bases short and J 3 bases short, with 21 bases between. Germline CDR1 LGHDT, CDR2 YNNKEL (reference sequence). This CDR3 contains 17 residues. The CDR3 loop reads CASSQFHYGGFVYEQYF. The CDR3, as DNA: TGTGCCAGCAGCCAGTTCCATTACGGAGGGTTCGTCTACGAGCAGTACTTC.

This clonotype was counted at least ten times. The DNA for the CDR3 is TGTGCCAGCAGCCTAACCGTACATAGCAATCAGCCCCAGCATTTT. This encodes CASSLTVHSNQPQHF. This chain joins TRBV7-2 and TRBJ1-5; D remains unclear. Germline loops: CDR1 SGHTA, CDR2 FQGNSA. V was pared by 5 bases and J by 0 bases, with 11 bases between. CDR3 length: 15 amino acids.